These T cell receptor beta chains were read from a single sample in a study of blood T cell repertoires in COVID-19. The table came from immunoSEQ multiplex PCR; TCRdb's copy has only in-frame clones and leaves some out. The table records approximately 170,000 clones, about 83% of them present only once. What was sequenced was peripheral blood. The receptors stem from a man aged 65 to 79 who had recovered from COVID-19. Both conserved end residues are part of each CDR3. D genes are given only for firm matches. Clone size is shown for a subset of rows, as once, few, many or a class of expanded clone.

D gene	J gene	clone size	V gene	CDR3 DNA	CDR3 protein
TRBD1	TRBJ2-7	-	TRBV3-1/TRBV3-2	TGTGCCAGCAGCCAAGATACGGGACAGGGGGCTAGAGAGCAGTACTTC	CASSQDTGQGAREQYF
-	TRBJ2-5	once	TRBV4-1	TGCGCCAGCAGCCAAGAAGAAAGGGGGGAGACCCAGTACTTC	CASSQEERGETQYF
-	TRBJ1-1	-	TRBV7-3	TGTGCCAGCAGCTCGACAGGGAACACTGAAGCTTTCTTT	CASSSTGNTEAFF
-	TRBJ2-7	-	TRBV12-3/TRBV12-4	TGTGCCAGCAGTACTGACAAGGCTGACGAGCAGTACTTC	CASSTDKADEQYF
TRBD1	TRBJ1-1	-	TRBV4-2	TGTGCCAGCAGCACACGAAGCGGGACAGGGGATTCTGAAGCTTTCTTT	CASSTRSGTGDSEAFF
-	TRBJ1-2	-	TRBV6-1	TGTGCCAGCAGTGAACTGTCGGGCTACACCTTC	CASSELSGYTF
-	TRBJ2-7	-	TRBV6-6	TGTGCCACCACCAGGGGATTATCCTACGAGCAGTACTTC	CATTRGLSYEQYF
TRBD1	TRBJ2-7	-	TRBV7-2	TGTGCCAGCAGGGCCGGGACAGGCTACGAGCAGTACTTC	CASRAGTGYEQYF
-	TRBJ2-1	-	TRBV5-1	TGCGCCAGCAGCTTGTTCGGGTTGGATGAGCAGTTCTTC	CASSLFGLDEQFF
TRBD2	TRBJ2-3	-	TRBV5-1	TGCGCCAGCAGCTCCGGACTAGCGGGAGGCCAGGTGCAGTATTTT	CASSSGLAGGQVQYF
-	TRBJ2-1	-	TRBV7-6	TGTGCCAGCAGTTCCGGGTCGTTACGGTTCAATGAGCAGTTCTTC	CASSSGSLRFNEQFF
-	TRBJ1-4	few	TRBV9	TGTGCCAGCAGCCCCTTATCGGGGACTAATGAAAAACTGTTTTTT	CASSPLSGTNEKLFF
-	TRBJ2-1	-	TRBV3-1/TRBV3-2	TGTGCCAGCAGCCAAACTAGAAACAATGAGCAGTTCTTC	CASSQTRNNEQFF
-	TRBJ1-1	-	TRBV5-5	TGTGCCAGCAGTCGGGACTACCGCAACACTGAAGCTTTCTTT	CASSRDYRNTEAFF
-	TRBJ1-1	-	TRBV7-9	TGTGCCAGCAGCTTTGGGCCAAACACTGAAGCTTTCTTT	CASSFGPNTEAFF
TRBD2	TRBJ2-2	-	TRBV27	TGTGCCAGCAGGCAACTAGCGGGAGTGACCGGGGAGCTGTTTTTT	CASRQLAGVTGELFF
-	TRBJ1-2	-	TRBV5-1	TGCGCCAGCAGCTCCGACAGCTTTGGAGGCTACACCTTC	CASSSDSFGGYTF
-	TRBJ2-7	once	TRBV7-2	TGTGCCAGCAGCTTTGGTGGGAGTCCCACCTACGAGCAGTACTTC	CASSFGGSPTYEQYF
TRBD1	TRBJ2-1	-	TRBV9	TGTGCCAGCAGCCCTCGCGTGGGGACAGGGAACAATGAGCAGTTCTTC	CASSPRVGTGNNEQFF
-	TRBJ2-5	-	TRBV3-1/TRBV3-2	TGTGCCAGCAGCCAAGAGTCCAGGGACTTCAGGGAGACCCAGTACTTC	CASSQESRDFRETQYF
TRBD2	TRBJ2-2	-	TRBV5-1	TGCGCCAGCAGCACGGGACTAGCGGGAGCTGGCGGGGAGCTGTTTTTT	CASSTGLAGAGGELFF
-	TRBJ1-4	-	TRBV27	TGTGCCAGCAGTGAGGAAAGGGGGACGCACCGTCAAAAACTGTTTTTT	CASSEERGTHRQKLFF
-	TRBJ2-2	-	TRBV19	TGTGCCAGTAAGGAGGTCAACACCGGGGAGCTGTTTTTT	CASKEVNTGELFF
TRBD1	TRBJ2-2	-	TRBV5-1	TGCGCCAGCAGGAGGACAGGGGGCCCCGGGGAGCTGTTTTTT	CASRRTGGPGELFF
-	TRBJ2-5	-	TRBV19	TGTGCCAGTAGTACGCAGGACCAAGAGACCCAGTACTTC	CASSTQDQETQYF
-	TRBJ1-2	-	TRBV7-9	TGTGCCAGCAGCTCCCTCGCGGCTAACTATGGCTACACCTTC	CASSSLAANYGYTF
TRBD2	TRBJ2-1	-	TRBV7-2	TGTGCCAGCAGCTCCCATCAAGCGGGAGTTAACAATGAGCAGTTCTTC	CASSSHQAGVNNEQFF
-	TRBJ2-5	-	TRBV7-2	TGTGCCAGCAACAGGGGGGGGCTAGCGGAAGAGACCCAGTACTTC	CASNRGGLAEETQYF
TRBD2	TRBJ2-1	-	TRBV10-2	TGCGCCAGCAGTGTACTAGCGGGAGGGCTCAATGAGCAGTTCTTC	CASSVLAGGLNEQFF
-	TRBJ1-2	-	TRBV5-1	TGCGCCAGCAGCTCCAAAGGGGCGTCAGGGGCTAACTATGGCTACACCTTC	CASSSKGASGANYGYTF
-	TRBJ1-2	-	TRBV19	TGTGCCAGTAGTATAGATGAAGGGCAGGGCTATGGCTACACCTTC	CASSIDEGQGYGYTF
TRBD2	TRBJ2-5	-	TRBV7-2	TGTGCCAGCAGCTCAAACGGGGGGGGTGGAGAGACCCAGTACTTC	CASSSNGGGGETQYF
TRBD1	TRBJ2-3	-	TRBV5-5	TGTGCCAGCAGCATAGGACAGGGGAGAACAGATACGCAGTATTTT	CASSIGQGRTDTQYF
-	TRBJ1-6	-	TRBV5-8	TGTGCCAGCAGCTCTCAACTGACAAACTCCTATAATTCACCCCTCCACTTT	CASSSQLTNSYNSPLHF
-	TRBJ2-1	-	TRBV5-1	TGCGCCAGCAGCTCCTTTGGGGCCGCGGAGGGCAATGAGCAGTTCTTC	CASSSFGAAEGNEQFF
TRBD1	TRBJ2-1	few	TRBV30	TGTGCCGGGGGACAGGGGCCTGAGCAGTTCTTC	CAGGQGPEQFF
TRBD1	TRBJ2-7	-	TRBV7-9	TGTGCCAGCAGCTACGGGACAGGGGGTTACGAGCAGTACTTC	CASSYGTGGYEQYF
TRBD2	TRBJ2-2	-	TRBV19	TGTGCCAGTCGCGGACTAGCGGGATCGGTACGGGACGGGGAGCTGTTTTTT	CASRGLAGSVRDGELFF
TRBD2	TRBJ2-7	-	TRBV11-2	TGTGCCAGCAGCTCTCGACTAGCGGGACGCGAGCAGTACTTC	CASSSRLAGREQYF
TRBD2	TRBJ2-2	-	TRBV15	TGTGCCACCAGCAGAGATCTGCTAGCGGGAGGTGGGGAGCTGTTTTTT	CATSRDLLAGGGELFF
-	TRBJ2-1	-	TRBV12-5	TGTGCTAGTGTCTCGAGCGGAGCCCCGGGTAATGAGCAGTTCTTC	CASVSSGAPGNEQFF